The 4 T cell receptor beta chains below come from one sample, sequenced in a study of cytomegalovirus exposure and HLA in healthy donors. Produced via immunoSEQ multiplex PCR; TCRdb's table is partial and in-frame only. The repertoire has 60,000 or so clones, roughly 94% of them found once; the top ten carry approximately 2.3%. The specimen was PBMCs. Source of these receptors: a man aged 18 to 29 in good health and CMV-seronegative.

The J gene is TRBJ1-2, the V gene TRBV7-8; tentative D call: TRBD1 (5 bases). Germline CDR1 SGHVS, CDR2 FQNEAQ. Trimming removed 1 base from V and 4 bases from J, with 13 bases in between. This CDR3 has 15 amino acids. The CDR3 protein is CASSLEPGRAYGYTF. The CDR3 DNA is TGTGCCAGCAGCTTAGAGCCAGGGAGGGCCTATGGCTACACCTTC.

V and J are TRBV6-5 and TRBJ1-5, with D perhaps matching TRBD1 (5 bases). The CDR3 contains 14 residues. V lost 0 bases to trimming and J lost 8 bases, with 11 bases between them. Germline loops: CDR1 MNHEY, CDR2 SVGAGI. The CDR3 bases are TGTGCCAGCAGTTACTCGCAAGGGGTAGAGCCCCAGCATTTT. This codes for CASSYSQGVEPQHF.

This chain's CDR3 is CAWSDPGQGAGEAFF. The DNA of the CDR3 is TGTGCCTGGAGTGATCCGGGACAGGGGGCTGGTGAAGCTTTCTTT. The chain combines TRBV30 with TRBJ1-1; 12 positions agree with TRBD1. CDR1 and CDR2 from the germline V gene are GTSNPN and SVGIG (reference sequence). The J segment lost 7 bases and the V segment lost 1 base, leaving 7 bases of the junction unmatched. The CDR3 extends over 15 amino acids.

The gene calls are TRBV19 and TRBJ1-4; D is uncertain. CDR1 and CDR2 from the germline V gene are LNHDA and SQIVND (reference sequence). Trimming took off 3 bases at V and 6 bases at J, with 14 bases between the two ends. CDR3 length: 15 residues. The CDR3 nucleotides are TGTGCCAGTAGTATTAAATCGGGAGCGGATGAAAAACTGTTTTTT. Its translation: CASSIKSGADEKLFF.